One and the same sample provided the 28 T cell receptor beta chains below, sequenced in a study of blood T cell repertoires in COVID-19 (dated by TCRdb to 2020 to 2021). Libraries were made using the immunoSEQ multiplex PCR assay. TCRdb took over this immuneACCESS table, retaining in-frame rearrangements with V and J assigned. Such tables are incomplete; in checked studies, under half of the missing clones stem from an unresolved V gene, and the remainder is unexplained. A total of roughly 330,000 clones appear in this sample, 80% to 90% of them only once. The ten largest account for around 5% of the sample. Sequencing was performed on PBMCs or T cells enriched from blood (not recorded which). The receptors originated from a man aged 25-40 years who had recovered from COVID-19.

The gene calls are TRBV4-1 and TRBJ1-4; D gene uncertain. V lost 3 bases to trimming and J lost 9 bases, with 11 bases between them. Germline V gene data show CDR1 as MGHRA and CDR2 as YSYEKL. CDR3 length: 13 amino acids. This CDR3 reads CASSQREGKKLFF. In nucleotides, the CDR3 is TGCGCCAGCAGCCAGAGGGAGGGCAAAAAACTGTTTTTT.

The chain employs TRBV2 and TRBJ1-1, with D unresolved. This CDR3 has 13 residues. V shed 5 bases and J shed 6 bases, with 13 bases lying between them. CDR1 SNHLY and CDR2 FYNNEI come from the germline V gene. The CDR3 is CASSPTEAAEAFF. The CDR3 DNA reads TGTGCCAGCAGTCCCACGGAGGCTGCTGAAGCTTTCTTT.

The chain combines TRBV28 with TRBJ2-7; a weak D match, TRBD1 (5 bases). The V gene's germline CDR1 is MDHEN and CDR2 SYDVKM. This CDR3 is 12 amino acids long. V lost 2 bases and J lost 5, with 7 bases in between. This chain's CDR3 is CASSLRGNEQYF. The CDR3 nucleotides read TGTGCCAGCAGTTTAAGGGGAAACGAGCAGTACTTC.

J is TRBJ1-3 and V is TRBV2, with D unresolved. The V gene lost 6 bases and the J gene lost 0 bases, with 12 bases spanning the gap. This CDR3 is built from 15 residues. Germline CDR1 reads SNHLY; CDR2 reads FYNNEI. In nucleotides, the CDR3 is TGTGCCAGCAGCCCCGACCGGAGCTCTGGAAACACCATATATTTT. Protein: CASSPDRSSGNTIYF.

In its sample, this clone was seen a few times. The chain combines TRBV6-4 with TRBJ1-3, with a possible D match to TRBD1 (5 bases). The CDR3 runs to 14 residues. With 7 bases removed from V and 0 bases from J, the gap between germline ends came to 10 bases. The germline V gene has CDR1 MRHNA and CDR2 SNTAGT. The CDR3 here is CASKGFISGNTIYF. The CDR3 DNA reads TGTGCCAGCAAGGGGTTCATCTCTGGAAACACCATATATTTT.

The J gene is TRBJ1-5, the V gene TRBV19; 10 bases fit TRBD1. The CDR3 covers 14 residues. CDR1 LNHDA and CDR2 SQIVND come from the germline V gene (reference sequence). J gave up 4 bases and V 6 bases, and 3 bases lay outside the gene matches. This CDR3 is CASRGQGLNQPQHF. The DNA for the CDR3 is TGTGCCAGTAGGGGACAGGGGTTGAATCAGCCCCAGCATTTT.

The CDR3 sequence: CASSVVGTGRNEQFF. CDR3 nucleotides: TGTGCCAGCAGCGTAGTCGGGACAGGGCGTAATGAGCAGTTCTTC. The V gene is TRBV9, the J gene TRBJ2-1, with 9 nucleotides matching TRBD1. V shed 0 bases and J 7 bases; nucleotides not matched to a gene: 5. Germline loops: CDR1 SGDLS, CDR2 YYNGEE. The CDR3 consists of 15 residues.

In this sample, this clone turned up a few times. The chain links TRBV7-9 to TRBJ1-6; 7 nucleotides align to TRBD1. Germline V gene sequence: CDR1 SEHNR, CDR2 FQNEAQ (reference sequence). The CDR3 sequence is 16 residues long. V lost 5 bases, J lost 8 bases, and 12 bases stayed unmatched. CDR3 region: CASSTGTALTHSPLHF. The CDR3 DNA reads as TGTGCCAGCAGCACGGGGACAGCGCTGACACATTCACCCCTCCACTTT.

The genes are TRBV19 and TRBJ2-7, with D tentatively TRBD1 (6 bases). The V end was cut by 3 bases, the J end by 3 bases, with 15 bases between. The germline V gene has CDR1 LNHDA and CDR2 SQIVND (reference sequence). The CDR3 has 15 residues. CDR3 DNA sequence: TGTGCCAGTAGTATCGGGGAGCGCAGGGGCTACGAGCAGTACTTC. Protein sequence: CASSIGERRGYEQYF.

V is TRBV7-8 and J is TRBJ2-1, with 12 positions matching TRBD2. Germline values: CDR1 SGHVS, CDR2 FQNEAQ. The CDR3 is made up of 15 amino acids. The V segment lost 3 bases and the J segment 7 bases; nucleotides outside the gene matches: 4. The CDR3 nucleotides read TGTGCCAGCAGCTTTCTAGCGGGGGGGCAAAATGAGCAGTTCTTC. Translation: CASSFLAGGQNEQFF. The full variable domain, with the rest looked up from reference TRBV7-8 and TRBJ2-1, is GAGVSQSPRYKVAKRGQDVALRCDPISGHVSLFWYQQALGQGPEFLTYFQNEAQLDKSGLPSDRFFAERPEGSVSTLKIQRTQQEDSAVYLCASSFLAGGQNEQFFGPGTRLTVL.

This chain connects TRBV7-3 to TRBJ2-7; the match to TRBD1 covers 7 bases. Germline loops: CDR1 SGHTA, CDR2 FQGTGA. Germline trimming cut 4 bases from V and 5 bases from J; bases unmatched to any gene: 5. The CDR3 is made up of 13 amino acids. CDR3 bases: TGTGCCAGCAGCTCGACAGGGCCCAACGAGCAGTACTTC. It encodes CASSSTGPNEQYF.

The chain recombines TRBV28 with TRBJ1-6, with D perhaps matching TRBD1 (5 bases). The CDR3 consists of 16 residues. Germline V lookup: CDR1 MDHEN, CDR2 SYDVKM. Between the trimmed V and J ends, which lost 2 bases and 10 bases, there was a span of 18 bases. The CDR3 sequence is CASSLHRTPNRSPLHF. CDR3 sequence (DNA): TGTGCCAGCAGTTTACATAGGACGCCCAACAGGTCACCCCTCCACTTT.

The chain is built from TRBV19 and TRBJ2-7; 12 positions agree with TRBD2. The CDR3 has 13 residues. V gave up 4 bases and J gave up 6 bases; unmatched junction bases: 1. In germline, CDR1 is LNHDA, CDR2 SQIVND (reference sequence). The CDR3 DNA follows: TGTGCCAGTAGTACGGGACTAGCGGGCGAGCAGTACTTC. Protein product: CASSTGLAGEQYF. Full variable domain (remainder filled in from reference TRBV19 and TRBJ2-7): DGGITQSPKYLFRKEGQNVTLSCEQNLNHDAMYWYRQDPGQGLRLIYYSQIVNDFQKGDIAEGYSVSREKKESFPLTVTSAQKNPTAFYLCASSTGLAGEQYFGPGTRLTVT.

The chain links TRBV18 to TRBJ2-7; TRBD2 agrees at 13 bases. Per the germline V gene, CDR1 is KGHSH and CDR2 is LQKENI. J was trimmed by 6 bases and V by 4 bases; bases with no gene match: 6. CDR3 length: 15 amino acids. CDR3 residues: CASSRGLAGEAEQYF. The DNA of the CDR3 is TGTGCCAGCTCACGCGGACTAGCGGGGGAGGCCGAGCAGTACTTC.

The chain couples TRBV2 to TRBJ2-7, with 8 bases that match TRBD2. This CDR3 spans 20 amino acids. V shed 6 bases and J 0 bases; nucleotides not matched to a gene: 22. Germline-derived CDR1 and CDR2 are SNHLY and FYNNEI. In DNA form, the CDR3 reads TGTGCCAGCAGCCTCAACCCGGCTAGCGGGTCCTTCTCTAGCTCCTACGAGCAGTACTTC. It codes for CASSLNPASGSFSSSYEQYF.

This chain links TRBV5-1 with TRBJ2-5, with D possibly TRBD2 on 6 matching bases. Germline CDR1 and CDR2: SGHRS and YFSETQ. This CDR3 spans 16 amino acids. The V end lost 2 bases, the J end lost 2 bases, and 16 bases lay between the germline ends. CDR3 DNA sequence: TGCGCCAGCAGCTTCCTGGACTACCCCGGTCAAGAGACCCAGTACTTC. Its protein is CASSFLDYPGQETQYF.

The chain is built from TRBV30 and TRBJ1-5; D not certain. Deletions cut 2 bases from V and 4 bases from J, with 9 bases between. Germline CDR1 and CDR2: GTSNPN and SVGIG (reference sequence). This CDR3 is built from 13 residues. The CDR3 bases are TGTGCCTGGAGTTCTCACGGGAATCAGCCCCAGCATTTT. It codes for CAWSSHGNQPQHF. Drawing the rest from reference TRBV30 and TRBJ1-5, the complete variable domain is SQTIHQWPATLVQPVGSPLSLECTVEGTSNPNLYWYRQAAGRGLQLLFYSVGIGQISSEVPQNLSASRPQDRQFILSSKKLLLSDSGFYLCAWSSHGNQPQHFGDGTRLSIL.

The CDR3, as DNA: TGTGCCATCAGTGGGGAGACCGGGACAGCTAATTCACCCCTCCACTTT. Its translation is CAISGETGTANSPLHF. V is TRBV10-3 and J is TRBJ1-6; 7 positions agree with TRBD1. The germline gives CDR1 ENHRY, CDR2 SYGVKD. The CDR3 is 16 residues long. V trimming: 4 bases; J trimming: 6 bases; junction bases outside the gene matches: 9.

This clone was recorded once. The V call is TRBV9, the J call TRBJ1-6, with a tentative D call TRBD1 (5 bases). Trimming removed 3 bases at V and 6 bases at J, with 10 bases between. The germline V gene has CDR1 SGDLS and CDR2 YYNGEE. This CDR3 region has 14 residues. CDR3 sequence: CASSAGDANSPLHF. CDR3 DNA sequence: TGTGCCAGCAGCGCGGGGGACGCTAATTCACCCCTCCACTTT.

This rearrangement joins TRBV7-9 to TRBJ2-7; D gene uncertain. CDR3 length: 13 residues. Germline V gene sequence: CDR1 SEHNR, CDR2 FQNEAQ (reference sequence). Trimming removed 5 bases from V and 4 bases from J, with 12 bases in between. The CDR3 protein is CASSPSTNYEQYF. CDR3 in DNA: TGTGCCAGCAGCCCCAGCACTAATTACGAGCAGTACTTC.

V and J are TRBV30 and TRBJ1-2; TRBD1 is a possible D gene (5 bases). V lost 3 bases, J lost 7 bases, and 12 bases lay in between. CDR3 length equals 12 residues. In germline, CDR1 is GTSNPN, CDR2 SVGIG (reference sequence). The CDR3 region has the DNA TGTGCCTGGAGCTGGGGCGAAGGTGGCTACACCTTC. Translating gives CAWSWGEGGYTF. The full variable domain, in which reference TRBV30 and TRBJ1-2 provide the parts outside the CDR3, is SQTIHQWPATLVQPVGSPLSLECTVEGTSNPNLYWYRQAAGRGLQLLFYSVGIGQISSEVPQNLSASRPQDRQFILSSKKLLLSDSGFYLCAWSWGEGGYTFGSGTRLTVV.

The chain has TRBV6-1 and TRBJ2-7; 10 bases are shared with TRBD1. CDR1 and CDR2 from the germline V gene are MNHNS and SASEGT. The CDR3 is 15 residues long. Losses at the gene ends were 3 bases for V and 2 bases for J; bases not matched to a gene: 4. CDR3 in DNA: TGTGCCAGCAGTGAGTGGGACAGGGGCACCTACGAGCAGTACTTC. As protein: CASSEWDRGTYEQYF.

The chain links TRBV11-2 to TRBJ2-1; 9 nucleotides line up with TRBD2. J lost 4 bases, V lost 4 bases, and 14 bases had no gene match. There are 18 residues in the CDR3. The germline CDR1 and CDR2 sequences are SGHAT and FQNNGV. The CDR3 protein is CASSWGSGRLAGYNEQFF. In DNA, the CDR3 is TGTGCCAGCAGCTGGGGGTCCGGGCGGCTAGCGGGGTACAATGAGCAGTTCTTC. The entire variable domain, with the rest obtained from reference TRBV11-2 and TRBJ2-1, is as follows: EAGVAQSPRYKIIEKRQSVAFWCNPISGHATLYWYQQILGQGPKLLIQFQNNGVVDDSQLPKDRFSAERLKGVDSTLKIQPAKLEDSAVYLCASSWGSGRLAGYNEQFFGPGTRLTVL.

As for this clone: Germline and junction disagree at one end, which may indicate a read error. The chain couples TRBV27 to TRBJ1-6; D possibly corresponds to TRBD1 (6 bases). The CDR3 sequence is 17 residues long. CDR1 and CDR2 (germline): MNHEY, SMNVEV (reference sequence). The CDR3 loop reads CASSWGGRGNYNSPLHF. In DNA, the CDR3 is TGTGCCAGTAGTTGGGGAGGGAGGGGGAATTATAATTCACCCCTCCACTTT.

The chain joins TRBV14 to TRBJ1-1; no clear D. The CDR3 runs to 14 residues. Per germline, CDR1 SGHDN and CDR2 FVKESK. V was cut by 0 bases and J by 1 base, with 6 bases left in between. The DNA of the CDR3 is TGTGCCAGCAGCCAAGAGGTCAGGAACACTGAAGCTTTCTTT. It codes for CASSQEVRNTEAFF.

This chain links TRBV5-1 with TRBJ1-5; maybe TRBD1 (5 bases). CDR1 and CDR2 from the germline V gene are SGHRS and YFSETQ. Deletions cut 0 bases from V and 1 base from J, with 14 bases between. The CDR3 runs to 17 residues. CDR3 sequence: CASSLAVRTSSNQPQHF. CDR3 in DNA: TGCGCCAGCAGCTTGGCGGTAAGGACAAGCAGCAATCAGCCCCAGCATTTT.

The chain carries TRBV9 and TRBJ1-4, with D possibly TRBD1 on 6 matching bases. Germline V gene data show CDR1 as SGDLS and CDR2 as YYNGEE. The CDR3 has 15 amino acids. Trimming took 0 bases from V and 4 from J, leaving 10 bases between them. The CDR3 here is CASSVGQANNEKLFF. CDR3 in DNA: TGTGCCAGCAGCGTAGGACAGGCTAATAATGAAAAACTGTTTTTT.

The chain employs TRBV28 and TRBJ1-4; D is uncertain. Trimming removed 2 bases from V and 7 bases from J, with 14 bases in between. This CDR3 region has 15 residues. Germline CDR1 MDHEN, CDR2 SYDVKM. The CDR3 reads CASSLSRGVGEKLFF. The CDR3 coding sequence is TGTGCCAGCAGTTTAAGTCGGGGTGTAGGTGAAAAACTGTTTTTT. Supplemented by reference TRBV28 and TRBJ1-4, the full variable domain reads DVKVTQSSRYLVKRTGEKVFLECVQDMDHENMFWYRQDPGLGLRLIYFSYDVKMKEKGDIPEGYSVSREKKERFSLILESASTNQTSMYLCASSLSRGVGEKLFFGSGTQLSVL.